The 31 T cell receptor beta chains reported below all come from one sample, sequenced in a study of shared clonotypes between healthy human individuals. Clones were sequenced by immunoSEQ multiplex PCR, and TCRdb holds only the in-frame ones, with some missing. The sample consists of fewer than 2.5 million clones, 90% to 95% of them appearing once. Sequenced material: naive CD4+ T cells from PBMCs. Subset defined: CD45RA+ positively selected. The receptors derive from a man younger than 35 in good health. Some clones in this sample may be carry-over from other donors' samples.

V is TRBV4-1 and J is TRBJ2-5; 8 bases fit TRBD2. The germline gives CDR1 MGHRA, CDR2 YSYEKL. This CDR3 contains 16 residues. After removal of 1 base from V and 5 bases from J, the junction contained 9 bases not matched to a gene. DNA of the CDR3: TGCGCCAGCAGCCAAGGAACTAGCGGAGTGGGGGAGACCCAGTACTTC. Protein sequence: CASSQGTSGVGETQYF.

The chain joins TRBV5-5 to TRBJ2-1; tentatively, D is TRBD1 or TRBD2 (5 bases each). The CDR3 covers 13 residues. Germline CDR1 reads SGHKS; CDR2 reads YYEKEE (reference sequence). Trimming shortened V by 4 bases and J by 8 bases, and 13 bases separated the two germline ends. The chain's CDR3 is CASSRDPHDEQFF. DNA for the CDR3: TGTGCCAGCAGCCGGGACCCCCACGATGAGCAGTTCTTC.

The V gene is TRBV25-1, the J gene TRBJ2-2; D unclear. V was clipped by 2 bases and J by 1 base, with 5 bases between them. In germline, CDR1 is MGHDK, CDR2 SYGVNS. The CDR3 loop spans 14 amino acids. The CDR3 DNA follows: TGTGCCAGCAGTGAAAAAGAGAACACCGGGGAGCTGTTTTTT. Translation: CASSEKENTGELFF. The whole variable domain, remainder taken from reference TRBV25-1 and TRBJ2-2, is EADIYQTPRYLVIGTGKKITLECSQTMGHDKMYWYQQDPGMELHLIHYSYGVNSTEKGDLSSESTVSRIRTEHFPLTLESARPSHTSQYLCASSEKENTGELFFGEGSRLTVL.

The rearrangement links TRBV9 to TRBJ1-3; 9 positions agree with TRBD1. V lost 3 bases and J lost 1; bases outside the gene matches: 8. This CDR3 has 17 amino acids. Germline CDR1 and CDR2: SGDLS and YYNGEE. Here the CDR3 reads CASSALGQGASGNTIYF. The CDR3, as DNA: TGTGCCAGCAGCGCCTTGGGACAGGGTGCATCTGGAAACACCATATATTTT. Supplemented by reference TRBV9 and TRBJ1-3, the full variable domain reads DSGVTQTPKHLITATGQRVTLRCSPRSGDLSVYWYQQSLDQGLQFLIQYYNGEERAKGNILERFSAQQFPDLHSELNLSSLELGDSALYFCASSALGQGASGNTIYFGEGSWLTVV.

V gene TRBV28 combines with J gene TRBJ1-1; the D is unclear. Trimming cost V 8 bases and J 7 bases, with 14 bases left between them. In germline, CDR1 is MDHEN, CDR2 SYDVKM. CDR3 length: 12 residues. CDR3 DNA: TGTGCCAGCGTCGAGGCGGATTATGAAGCTTTCTTT. Translating gives CASVEADYEAFF. The variable domain in full, with the rest retrieved from reference TRBV28 and TRBJ1-1, is DVKVTQSSRYLVKRTGEKVFLECVQDMDHENMFWYRQDPGLGLRLIYFSYDVKMKEKGDIPEGYSVSREKKERFSLILESASTNQTSMYLCASVEADYEAFFGQGTRLTVV.

The chain carries TRBV5-1 and TRBJ2-7; D possibly corresponds to TRBD1 (5 bases). The germline gives CDR1 SGHRS, CDR2 YFSETQ. CDR3 size: 14 residues. Deletions cut 2 bases from V and 1 base from J, with 10 bases between. CDR3 in DNA: TGCGCCAGCAGCTTCAGGGCCAGGTCCTACGAGCAGTACTTC. Amino acids: CASSFRARSYEQYF.

This CDR3 is CATGGEGKNIQYF. CDR3 nucleotide sequence: TGTGCCACCGGGGGGGAGGGCAAAAACATTCAGTACTTC. The chain joins TRBV10-3 to TRBJ2-4; TRBD2 aligns across 8 bases. V lost 10 bases to trimming and J lost 3 bases; unmatched junction nucleotides: 5. CDR1 and CDR2 (germline): ENHRY, SYGVKD. The CDR3 extends over 13 amino acids.

The J gene is TRBJ2-7, the V gene TRBV6-1, with D perhaps TRBD1 (5 bases). The CDR3 has 16 amino acids. V lost 3 bases, J lost 1 base, and 16 bases lay in between. The germline gives CDR1 MNHNS, CDR2 SASEGT. CDR3 loop: CASSDHPQVRSYEQYF. The CDR3 DNA sequence: TGTGCCAGCAGTGATCACCCACAGGTCCGATCCTACGAGCAGTACTTC.

This clone showed up just a few times. Additional DNA sequences in this sample encode the identical CDR3. This chain uses TRBV9 with TRBJ2-5; D perhaps matches TRBD1 (7 bases). The germline V gene has CDR1 SGDLS and CDR2 YYNGEE. CDR3 length: 15 amino acids. V was trimmed by 0 bases and J by 4 bases, leaving 13 bases between them. The CDR3 sequence: CASSVVGQGGETQYF. The CDR3, as DNA: TGTGCCAGCAGCGTAGTTGGGCAGGGGGGAGAGACCCAGTACTTC.

Concerning this clone itself: This sample also contains other DNA sequences that code for the same CDR3. This sequence joins TRBV5-1 and TRBJ1-3, with 7 bases fitting TRBD1. The CDR3 runs 14 residues. The V segment lost 4 bases and the J segment 4 bases; nucleotides outside the gene matches: 5. Germline V gene lookup returns CDR1 SGHRS and CDR2 YFSETQ. In DNA form, the CDR3 reads TGCGCCAGCAGCCCGGGGGACAGCGGAAACACCATATATTTT. It codes for CASSPGDSGNTIYF. The whole variable domain, filled in from reference TRBV5-1 and TRBJ1-3, reads KAGVTQTPRYLIKTRGQQVTLSCSPISGHRSVSWYQQTPGQGLQFLFEYFSETQRNKGNFPGRFSGRQFSNSRSEMNVSTLELGDSALYLCASSPGDSGNTIYFGEGSWLTVV.

V is TRBV5-1 and J is TRBJ2-1, with 9 bases that match TRBD2. The CDR3 length is 16 residues. V trimming: 4 bases; J trimming: 4 bases; junction bases outside the gene matches: 9. The germline gives CDR1 SGHRS, CDR2 YFSETQ. The chain's CDR3 is CASSPGAGGPYNEQFF. In nucleotides, the CDR3 is TGCGCCAGCAGCCCCGGGGCGGGAGGGCCGTACAATGAGCAGTTCTTC.

In this sample, this clone turned up once. The chain carries TRBV30 and TRBJ2-2, with D maybe TRBD1 (6 bases). Germline lookup yields CDR1 GTSNPN and CDR2 SVGIG (reference sequence). Trimming removed 3 bases at V and 4 bases at J, with 9 bases between. The CDR3 totals 13 residues. The CDR3 loop reads CAWRDSGTGELFF. CDR3 nucleotides: TGTGCCTGGAGGGACAGCGGCACCGGGGAGCTGTTTTTT. Drawing the rest from reference TRBV30 and TRBJ2-2, the complete variable domain is SQTIHQWPATLVQPVGSPLSLECTVEGTSNPNLYWYRQAAGRGLQLLFYSVGIGQISSEVPQNLSASRPQDRQFILSSKKLLLSDSGFYLCAWRDSGTGELFFGEGSRLTVL.

The table lists this clone with a few counts. The chain recombines TRBV9 with TRBJ1-1; tentative D call: TRBD1 (5 bases). Trimming pared 6 bases from V and 5 bases from J, leaving 20 bases between. Looked up from germline, CDR1 is SGDLS and CDR2 is YYNGEE. The CDR3 runs to 15 residues. The CDR3 region has the DNA TGTGCCAGCATCCCGGGACTTACTTCGGTGACTGAAGCTTTCTTT. Translated: CASIPGLTSVTEAFF.

The rearrangement joins TRBV5-6 to TRBJ2-1, with TRBD2 matching 12 bases. With V trimmed by 4 bases and J by 0 bases, 11 bases remained unmatched. Looked up from germline, CDR1 is SGHDT and CDR2 is YYEEEE. CDR3 length: 19 amino acids. Here the CDR3 DNA reads TGTGCCAGCAGCCGAATGACTAGCGGGAGCAGGAGCTCCTACAATGAGCAGTTCTTC. This codes for CASSRMTSGSRSSYNEQFF.

The V gene is TRBV5-1, the J gene TRBJ2-1; D not certain. The germline gives CDR1 SGHRS, CDR2 YFSETQ. The germline V and J ends were trimmed by 2 bases and 4 bases, with 10 bases remaining between them. The CDR3 has 14 amino acids. The CDR3 loop reads CASSLTWVYNEQFF. DNA of the CDR3: TGCGCCAGCAGCTTAACGTGGGTTTACAATGAGCAGTTCTTC.

Here the CDR3 reads CASSIGPAYEQYF. For the CDR3, the DNA is TGTGCCAGCAGTATCGGCCCCGCGTACGAGCAGTACTTC. V gene TRBV28 combines with J gene TRBJ2-7; no firm D call. The ends were cut back, 5 bases at V and 4 bases at J, with 12 bases in the middle. The CDR3 contains 13 residues. CDR1 and CDR2 (germline): MDHEN, SYDVKM.

J is TRBJ1-5 and V is TRBV19, with TRBD1 as a possible D gene (5 bases). Germline V CDR1 and CDR2: LNHDA, SQIVND (reference sequence). This CDR3 has 15 residues. V gave up 8 bases and J gave up 2 bases, with 16 bases separating them. The CDR3 spells CASRRAGSGNQPQHF. DNA of the CDR3: TGTGCCAGTCGGAGGGCAGGGTCGGGCAATCAGCCCCAGCATTTT.

The chain employs TRBV30 and TRBJ1-6; possible D gene TRBD1, 5 bases. Germline CDR1 is GTSNPN and CDR2 is SVGIG (reference sequence). Trimming took 3 bases from V and 7 from J, leaving 16 bases between them. The CDR3 sequence is 15 residues long. The CDR3 DNA follows: TGTGCCTGGAGCGGGGGGAGGCGATTGAATTCACCCCTCCACTTT. Translated: CAWSGGRRLNSPLHF.

The rearrangement joins TRBV7-8 to TRBJ2-3; the D call may be TRBD1 or TRBD2 (5 bases each). The V end lost 1 base, the J end lost 2 bases, and 13 bases lay between the germline ends. The CDR3 totals 16 residues. In germline, CDR1 is SGHVS, CDR2 FQNEAQ. CDR3 protein: CASSLDRDPSTDTQYF. In nucleotides, the CDR3 is TGTGCCAGCAGCTTAGACCGGGACCCATCCACAGATACGCAGTATTTT.

V and J are TRBV5-1 and TRBJ1-2, with TRBD1 matching 7 bases. V lost 4 bases, J lost 1 base, and 16 bases stayed unmatched. This CDR3 spans 18 amino acids. CDR1 and CDR2 (germline): SGHRS, YFSETQ. DNA for the CDR3: TGCGCCAGCAGCAACTACGCCGGGACAGCAACATATAACTATGGCTACACCTTC. Protein sequence: CASSNYAGTATYNYGYTF.

The V call is TRBV7-8, the J call TRBJ2-2; a possible D gene is TRBD2 (5 bases). There are 16 residues in the CDR3. Trimming stripped 1 base from V and 3 bases from J, with 12 bases between. CDR1 SGHVS and CDR2 FQNEAQ come from the germline V gene. CDR3 nucleotide sequence: TGTGCCAGCAGCTTAGGATTTGTGAGGGACACCGGGGAGCTGTTTTTT. It yields the protein CASSLGFVRDTGELFF.

This clone has only one observation. The chain is built from TRBV7-3 and TRBJ2-7, with D perhaps TRBD1 (5 bases). This CDR3 region has 15 residues. Trimming cost V 5 bases and J 4 bases, with 18 bases left between them. CDR1 and CDR2 (germline): SGHTA, FQGTGA. The CDR3 region is CASSLGQGTLYEQYF. The CDR3, as DNA: TGTGCCAGCAGCCTAGGGCAGGGAACATTATACGAGCAGTACTTC.

The V and J genes are TRBV5-1 and TRBJ2-2, with D perhaps matching TRBD1 or TRBD2 (5 bases each). CDR3 length equals 16 residues. CDR1 and CDR2 from the germline V gene are SGHRS and YFSETQ. Trimming removed 4 bases from V and 1 base from J, with 14 bases in between. CDR3 coding DNA: TGCGCCAGCAGCACGGGTGGGGGTTTGAACACCGGGGAGCTGTTTTTT. Protein: CASSTGGGLNTGELFF.

The chain links TRBV9 to TRBJ2-2, with D possibly being TRBD2 (5 bases). The CDR3 length is 14 residues. Germline V lookup: CDR1 SGDLS, CDR2 YYNGEE. Trimming cost V 3 bases and J 6 bases, with 12 bases left between them. The CDR3 protein is CASSAVLVPGELFF. CDR3 DNA sequence: TGTGCCAGCAGCGCCGTACTAGTTCCCGGGGAGCTGTTTTTT.

This rearrangement joins TRBV7-2 to TRBJ1-2; 7 positions agree with TRBD1. The CDR3 runs to 13 residues. Per the germline V gene, CDR1 is SGHTA and CDR2 is FQGNSA. The J segment lost 2 bases and the V segment lost 4 bases, leaving 1 base of the junction unmatched. This CDR3 reads CASSWDRNYGYTF. In DNA form, the CDR3 reads TGTGCCAGCAGCTGGGACAGAAACTATGGCTACACCTTC.

CDR3 coding DNA: TGTGCCAGCAGTGAAGCCGGACAGGGCGATGAGCAGTTCTTC. Protein sequence: CASSEAGQGDEQFF. The chain couples TRBV2 to TRBJ2-1, with TRBD1 matching 8 bases. This CDR3 is 14 amino acids long. The germline gives CDR1 SNHLY, CDR2 FYNNEI. V lost 0 bases and J lost 8; bases outside the gene matches: 3.

This chain links TRBV7-2 with TRBJ1-5; 11 bases align to TRBD1. CDR1 SGHTA and CDR2 FQGNSA come from the germline V gene. The V gene end was trimmed by 5 bases and the J gene end by 6 bases; junction bases not matched to a gene: 6. The CDR3 totals 15 residues. CDR3: CASSLWTGGGQPQHF. CDR3 nucleotide sequence: TGTGCCAGCAGCCTTTGGACAGGGGGCGGTCAGCCCCAGCATTTT.

This rearrangement joins TRBV5-1 to TRBJ2-7; 9 bases align to TRBD1. The V gene end was trimmed by 4 bases and the J gene end by 0 bases; junction bases not matched to a gene: 5. Looked up from germline, CDR1 is SGHRS and CDR2 is YFSETQ. The CDR3 is 15 amino acids. In DNA, the CDR3 is TGCGCCAGCAGCCAAACAGGGGGCGCCTCCTACGAGCAGTACTTC. It codes for CASSQTGGASYEQYF.

The CDR3 loop is CASSLSGAFLYGYTF. The CDR3 nucleotides are TGTGCCAGCAGCTTGTCAGGGGCCTTCCTCTATGGCTACACCTTC. The chain links TRBV7-2 to TRBJ1-2; D perhaps matches TRBD1 (6 bases). Germline values: CDR1 SGHTA, CDR2 FQGNSA. The CDR3 is made up of 15 amino acids. Trimming stripped 3 bases from V and 4 bases from J, with 15 bases between. The complete variable domain, with remaining parts taken from reference TRBV7-2 and TRBJ1-2, reads GAGVSQSPSNKVTEKGKDVELRCDPISGHTALYWYRQSLGQGLEFLIYFQGNSAPDKSGLPSDRFSAERTGGSVSTLTIQRTQQEDSAVYLCASSLSGAFLYGYTFGSGTRLTVV.

This clone occurred a few times. The chain employs TRBV11-2 and TRBJ2-3; the D gene is possibly TRBD2 (5 bases). Deletions cut 1 base from V and 5 bases from J, with 7 bases between. Germline V gene sequence: CDR1 SGHAT, CDR2 FQNNGV. This CDR3 has 13 amino acids. CDR3 loop: CASSLGRGDTQYF. The CDR3 coding sequence is TGTGCCAGCAGCTTAGGACGGGGAGATACGCAGTATTTT.

The chain employs TRBV28 and TRBJ2-6; 8 bases match TRBD1. Germline CDR1 is MDHEN and CDR2 is SYDVKM. The length of the CDR3 is 18 residues. The J segment lost 2 bases and the V segment lost 1 base, leaving 7 bases of the junction unmatched. The CDR3 reads CASSLFRTGSAGANVLTF. DNA of the CDR3: TGTGCCAGCAGTTTATTTAGGACAGGGAGCGCTGGGGCCAACGTCCTGACTTTC.